This is a list of T cell receptor beta chains from one sample in a study of early T cells in non-severe SARS-CoV-2 infection. MiXCR, run by TCRdb on the 5' RACE reads, gives a single entry per CDR3 protein. The data show about 80,000 distinct CDR3 sequences, about 12% seen once. The sequenced sample was whole blood. These receptors originate from an adult who was a healthcare worker with PCR-confirmed SARS-CoV-2 infection or an uninfected control (not recorded which). Each CDR3 is given without its conserved first and last residue. Fields, in order: CDR3 length, J gene, V gene, CDR3 protein.

>11|TRBJ2-1|TRBV7-2
ASSLDRVRSEF
>14|TRBJ1-2|TRBV24-1
ATSDRDREGGYGYT
>14|TRBJ1-5|TRBV19
ASSPIGAAGNQPQH
>11|TRBJ1-2|TRBV10-3
ANRGQDNYGYT
>12|TRBJ1-1|TRBV7-3
ASSLGQGPTEAF
>11|TRBJ2-1|TRBV5-1
ASSLGLYNEQF
>12|TRBJ1-3|TRBV6-5
ASSPVLPGNTIY
>11|TRBJ2-7|TRBV28
ASSLTDPYEQY
>11|TRBJ2-7|TRBV27
ASSWDSGGEQY
>15|TRBJ1-1|TRBV7-8
ASSLIWDRHMNTEAF
>15|TRBJ2-1|TRBV19
ASSPETGRSPYNEQF
>13|TRBJ2-5|TRBV14
ASSQLTGVGETQY
>13|TRBJ1-2|TRBV15
ATSRDREGDYGYT
>13|TRBJ2-3|TRBV14
ASSLDRINTDTQY
>9|TRBJ1-2|TRBV29-1
SVAGSYGYT